This T cell receptor beta chain is drawn from a study of early T cells in non-severe SARS-CoV-2 infection. This clonotype was picked up many times. TCRdb used MiXCR to reprocess the 5' RACE reads, holding one entry per CDR3 protein. The repertoire holds under 70,000 distinct CDR3 sequences, with around 13% as singletons. The germline V gene encodes CDR1 MNHEY and CDR2 SVGAGI. CDR3 length equals 14 residues. Trimming left V 6 bases short and J 4 bases short, with 12 bases between. The sequenced sample consisted of whole blood. The V gene is TRBV6-5, the J gene TRBJ2-2; the D is unclear. This receptor was taken from an adult who was a healthcare worker with PCR-confirmed SARS-CoV-2 infection or an uninfected control (not recorded which). CDR3 amino acids: CASSWVIATGELFF. As DNA, the CDR3 is TGTGCCAGCAGCTGGGTGATAGCCACCGGGGAGCTGTTTTTT.